These 5 T cell receptor beta chains came from one sample sequenced in a study of T cell responses to AZD1222 COVID-19 vaccine. This table comes from immunoSEQ multiplex PCR, and its TCRdb copy is limited to in-frame clones, with some not included. The sample lists about 91,000 clones; approximately 90% were seen once. Sequenced here: peripheral blood, sampled 28 days after the second AZD1222 dose. The receptors originated from an adult who received the AZD1222 COVID-19 vaccine.

Concerning this clone itself: This specimen includes other DNA sequences encoding the same CDR3. V is TRBV12-3 or TRBV12-4 and J is TRBJ1-6; the D is unclear. This CDR3 spans 12 amino acids. Trimming removed 6 bases at V and 0 bases at J, with 0 bases between. CDR3 bases: TGTGCCAGCAGCTCCTATAATTCACCCCTCCACTTT. It yields the protein CASSSYNSPLHF.

The genes are TRBV3-1 (or the pseudogene TRBV3-2) and TRBJ2-5; TRBD2 matches 9 bases. The germline gives CDR1 LGHDT, CDR2 YNNKEL (reference sequence). CDR3 length equals 16 residues. V lost 5 bases and J lost 4; bases outside the gene matches: 11. The CDR3 nucleotides are TGTGCCAGCAGCTTGGGTGTAGCGGGGGCGGGAGAGACCCAGTACTTC. Translation: CASSLGVAGAGETQYF.

V and J are TRBV19 and TRBJ2-7; unclear D gene. The germline V and J ends were trimmed by 3 bases and 3 bases, with 18 bases remaining between them. This CDR3 spans 16 amino acids. Per the germline V gene, CDR1 is LNHDA and CDR2 is SQIVND (reference sequence). CDR3 loop: CASSIQVSPVRYEQYF. The CDR3 DNA follows: TGTGCCAGTAGTATCCAAGTCTCGCCAGTTCGCTACGAGCAGTACTTC.

This rearrangement joins TRBV7-2 to TRBJ1-6, with D possibly TRBD1 on 5 matching bases. Germline V gene lookup returns CDR1 SGHTA and CDR2 FQGNSA. The CDR3 sequence is 15 residues long. V lost 1 base, J lost 7 bases, and 11 bases lay in between. In DNA, the CDR3 is TGTGCCAGCAGCTTAGGGGGCGCGGGGAATTCACCCCTCCACTTT. It yields the protein CASSLGGAGNSPLHF.

This clone qualifies as medium-sized. The chain couples TRBV19 to TRBJ2-7; maybe TRBD2 (6 bases). The CDR3 extends over 14 amino acids. Trimming took 1 base from V and 7 from J, leaving 14 bases between them. Germline assignment: CDR1 LNHDA and CDR2 SQIVND (reference sequence). The CDR3 is CASSIVAAGGEQYF. CDR3 coding DNA: TGTGCCAGTAGTATAGTGGCGGCCGGGGGAGAGCAGTACTTC. Together with reference TRBV19 and TRBJ2-7, the CDR3 gives the full variable domain: DGGITQSPKYLFRKEGQNVTLSCEQNLNHDAMYWYRQDPGQGLRLIYYSQIVNDFQKGDIAEGYSVSREKKESFPLTVTSAQKNPTAFYLCASSIVAAGGEQYFGPGTRLTVT.